This TCR beta chain was sequenced in a study of blood T cell repertoires in COVID-19. Study background: COVID-19 samples from acute and convalescent phases originated in the United States, Italy and Spain.

In the original analysis: Counts of nucleated cells, estimated from reference gene primer amplification, were obtained. Measured with immunoSEQ multiplex PCR; TCRdb has only the in-frame clones, and not every one. Clone size and the V and J calls come from that table; the DNA yielded D and trimming. The sample has about 180,000 clones, roughly 87% seen once; the top ten hold less than 1.5%. Adults between roughly 18 and 95 years of age took part from some 25 US areas. Participants reported their clinical history, and cohort assignment relied on those reports. The TCR was taken from a human donor with acute COVID-19. The donor label of this sample is uncertain. Input material: PBMCs or T cells enriched from blood (not recorded which).

CDR3 sequence reads: CASSPGYEQYF. CDR3 nucleotide sequence: TGTGCCAGCAGCCCCGGCTACGAGCAGTACTTC. The chain combines TRBV3-1 (or the pseudogene TRBV3-2) with TRBJ2-7, with D uncertain. Germline V lookup: CDR1 LGHDT, CDR2 YNNKEL (reference sequence). Trimming took off 4 bases at V and 3 bases at J, with 4 bases between the two ends. The CDR3 has 11 amino acids.